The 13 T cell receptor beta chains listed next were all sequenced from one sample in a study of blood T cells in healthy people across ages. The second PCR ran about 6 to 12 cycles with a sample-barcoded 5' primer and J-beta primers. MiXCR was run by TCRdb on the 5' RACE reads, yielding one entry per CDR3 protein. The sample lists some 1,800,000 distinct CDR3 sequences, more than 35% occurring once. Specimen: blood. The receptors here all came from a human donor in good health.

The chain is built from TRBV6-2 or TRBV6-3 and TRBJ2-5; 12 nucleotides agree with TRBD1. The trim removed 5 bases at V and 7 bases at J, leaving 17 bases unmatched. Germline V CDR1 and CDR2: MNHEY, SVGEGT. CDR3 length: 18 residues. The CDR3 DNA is TGTGCCAGCAGTCCAACTCCGATATTCGGGACAGGGGGCCGGACCCAGTACTTC. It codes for CASSPTPIFGTGGRTQYF.

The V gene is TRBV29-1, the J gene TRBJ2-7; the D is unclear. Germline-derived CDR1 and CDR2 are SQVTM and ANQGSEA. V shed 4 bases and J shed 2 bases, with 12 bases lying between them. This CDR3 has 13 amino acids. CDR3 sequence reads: CSVAPDGPYEQYF. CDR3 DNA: TGCAGCGTTGCCCCGGACGGTCCCTACGAGCAGTACTTC.

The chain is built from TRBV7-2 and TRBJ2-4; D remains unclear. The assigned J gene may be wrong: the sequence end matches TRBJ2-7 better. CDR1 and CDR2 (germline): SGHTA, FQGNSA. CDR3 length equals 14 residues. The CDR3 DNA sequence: TGTGCCAGCAGCCCCCCCAACTCAACCTACGAGCAGTACTTC. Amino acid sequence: CASSPPNSTYEQYF.

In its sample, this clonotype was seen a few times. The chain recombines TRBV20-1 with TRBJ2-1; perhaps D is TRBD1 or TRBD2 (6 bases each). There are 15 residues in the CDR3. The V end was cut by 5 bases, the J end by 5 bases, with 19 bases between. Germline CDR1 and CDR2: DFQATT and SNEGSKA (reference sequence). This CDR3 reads CSAQMGGSRDNEQFF. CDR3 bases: TGCAGTGCTCAGATGGGGGGCTCGAGGGACAATGAGCAGTTCTTC.

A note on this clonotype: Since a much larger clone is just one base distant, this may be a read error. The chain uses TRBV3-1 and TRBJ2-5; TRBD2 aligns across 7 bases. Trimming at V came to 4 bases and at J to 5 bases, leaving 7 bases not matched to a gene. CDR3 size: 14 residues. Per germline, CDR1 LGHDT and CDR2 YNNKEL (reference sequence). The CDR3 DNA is TGTGCCAGCAGCCGTCGCGGGGGAGGGGAGACCCAGTACTTC. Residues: CASSRRGGGETQYF.

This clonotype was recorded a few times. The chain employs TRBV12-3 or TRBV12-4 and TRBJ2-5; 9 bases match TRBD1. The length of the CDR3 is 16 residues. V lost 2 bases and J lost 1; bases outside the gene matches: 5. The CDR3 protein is CASSLIRDRAQETQYF. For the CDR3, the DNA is TGTGCCAGCAGTTTAATACGGGACAGGGCCCAAGAGACCCAGTACTTC.

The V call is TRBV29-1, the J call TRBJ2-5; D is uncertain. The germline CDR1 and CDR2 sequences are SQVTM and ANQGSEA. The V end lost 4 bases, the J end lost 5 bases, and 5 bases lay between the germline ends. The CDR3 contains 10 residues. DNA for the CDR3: TGCAGCGTTGGAACTGAGACCCAGTACTTC. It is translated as CSVGTETQYF. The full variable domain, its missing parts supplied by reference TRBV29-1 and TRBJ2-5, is SAVISQKPSRDICQRGTSLTIQCQVDSQVTMMFWYRQQPGQSLTLIATANQGSEATYESGFVIDKFPISRPNLTFSTLTVSNMSPEDSSIYLCSVGTETQYFGPGTRLLVL.

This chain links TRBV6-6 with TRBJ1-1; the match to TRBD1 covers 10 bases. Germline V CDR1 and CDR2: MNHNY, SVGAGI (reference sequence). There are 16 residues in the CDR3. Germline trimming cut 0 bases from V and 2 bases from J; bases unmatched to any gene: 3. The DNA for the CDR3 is TGTGCCAGCAGTTACTCTAGGGACAGGGGTAACACTGAAGCTTTCTTT. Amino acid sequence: CASSYSRDRGNTEAFF.

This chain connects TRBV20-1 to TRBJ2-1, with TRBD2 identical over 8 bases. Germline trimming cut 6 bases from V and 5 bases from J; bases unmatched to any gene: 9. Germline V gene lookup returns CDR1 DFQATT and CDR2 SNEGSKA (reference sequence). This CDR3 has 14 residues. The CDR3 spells CSARSGGLNNEQFF. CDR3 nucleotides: TGCAGTGCGCGAAGCGGGGGTCTGAACAATGAGCAGTTCTTC.

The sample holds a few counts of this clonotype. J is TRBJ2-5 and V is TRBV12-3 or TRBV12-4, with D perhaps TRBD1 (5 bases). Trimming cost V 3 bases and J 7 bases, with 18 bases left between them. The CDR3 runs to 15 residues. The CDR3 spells CASSFRVGQGWTQYF. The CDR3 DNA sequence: TGTGCCAGCAGTTTCCGCGTGGGGCAGGGTTGGACCCAGTACTTC.

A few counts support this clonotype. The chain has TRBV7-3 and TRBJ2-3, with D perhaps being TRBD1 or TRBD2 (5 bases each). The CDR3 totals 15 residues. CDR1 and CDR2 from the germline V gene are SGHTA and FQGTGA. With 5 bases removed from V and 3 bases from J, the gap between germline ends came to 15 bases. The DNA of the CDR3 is TGTGCCAGCAGCCCCTTGAGGGGTAATACAGATACGCAGTATTTT. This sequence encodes CASSPLRGNTDTQYF.

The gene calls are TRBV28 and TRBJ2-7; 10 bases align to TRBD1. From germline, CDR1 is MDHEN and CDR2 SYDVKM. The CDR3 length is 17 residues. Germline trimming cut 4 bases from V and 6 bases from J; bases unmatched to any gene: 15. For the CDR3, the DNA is TGTGCCAGCAGTTCCCGGGACAGGGGTCCCTTTTGGAGCGAGCAGTACTTC. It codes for CASSSRDRGPFWSEQYF.

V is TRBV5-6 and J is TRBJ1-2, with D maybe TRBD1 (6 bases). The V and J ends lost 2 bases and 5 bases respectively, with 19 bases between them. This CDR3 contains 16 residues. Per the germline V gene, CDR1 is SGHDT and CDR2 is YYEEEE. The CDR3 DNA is TGTGCCAGCAGCTTTAGTCAGGGGATTCTACGGTATGGCTACACCTTC. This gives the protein CASSFSQGILRYGYTF.